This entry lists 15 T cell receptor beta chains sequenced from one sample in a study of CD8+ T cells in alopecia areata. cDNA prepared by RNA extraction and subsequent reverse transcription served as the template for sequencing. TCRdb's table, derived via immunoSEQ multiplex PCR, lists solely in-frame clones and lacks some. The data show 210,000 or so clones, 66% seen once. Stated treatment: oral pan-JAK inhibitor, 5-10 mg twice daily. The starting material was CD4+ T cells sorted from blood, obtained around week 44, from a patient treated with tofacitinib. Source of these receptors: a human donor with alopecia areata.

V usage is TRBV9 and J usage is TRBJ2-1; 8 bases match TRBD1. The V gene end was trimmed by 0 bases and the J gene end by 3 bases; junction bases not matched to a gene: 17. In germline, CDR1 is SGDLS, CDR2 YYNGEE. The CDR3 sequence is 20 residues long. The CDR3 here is CASSVVGNLLGQASYNEQFF. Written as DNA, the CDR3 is TGTGCCAGCAGCGTAGTCGGTAACCTATTGGGACAGGCTAGCTACAATGAGCAGTTCTTC.

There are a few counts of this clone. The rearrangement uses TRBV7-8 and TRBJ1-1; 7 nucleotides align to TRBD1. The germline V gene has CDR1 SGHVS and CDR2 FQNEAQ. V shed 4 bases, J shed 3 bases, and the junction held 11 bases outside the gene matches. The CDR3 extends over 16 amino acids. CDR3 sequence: CASSSINRGWYTEAFF. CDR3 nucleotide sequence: TGTGCCAGCAGCTCTATTAACAGGGGTTGGTACACTGAAGCTTTCTTT.

The CDR3 nucleotides are TGTGCCAGCAGTTTAAGGGGACCAGCCAATTCACCCCTCCACTTT. Protein: CASSLRGPANSPLHF. The chain is built from TRBV27 and TRBJ1-6, with D possibly being TRBD1 (5 bases). V lost 2 bases to trimming and J lost 7 bases, with 12 bases between them. The CDR3 loop spans 15 amino acids. The germline CDR1 and CDR2 sequences are MNHEY and SMNVEV (reference sequence).

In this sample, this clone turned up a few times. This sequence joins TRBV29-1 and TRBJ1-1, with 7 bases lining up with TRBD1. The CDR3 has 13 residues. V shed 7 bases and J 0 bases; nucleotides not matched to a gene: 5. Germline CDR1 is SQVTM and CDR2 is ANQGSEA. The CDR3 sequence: CSAADRVNTEAFF. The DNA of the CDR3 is TGCAGCGCCGCTGACAGGGTGAACACTGAAGCTTTCTTT. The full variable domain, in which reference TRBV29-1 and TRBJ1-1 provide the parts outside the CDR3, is SAVISQKPSRDICQRGTSLTIQCQVDSQVTMMFWYRQQPGQSLTLIATANQGSEATYESGFVIDKFPISRPNLTFSTLTVSNMSPEDSSIYLCSAADRVNTEAFFGQGTRLTVV.

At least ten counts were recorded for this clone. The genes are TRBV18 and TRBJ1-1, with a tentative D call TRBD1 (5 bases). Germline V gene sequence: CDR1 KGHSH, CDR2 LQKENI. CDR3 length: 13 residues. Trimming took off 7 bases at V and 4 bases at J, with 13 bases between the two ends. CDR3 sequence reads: CASCDSLATEAFF. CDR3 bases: TGTGCCAGCTGCGACAGTTTGGCCACTGAAGCTTTCTTT. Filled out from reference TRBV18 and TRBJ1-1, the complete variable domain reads NAGVMQNPRHLVRRRGQEARLRCSPMKGHSHVYWYRQLPEEGLKFMVYLQKENIIDESGMPKERFSAEFPKEGPSILRIQQVVRGDSAAYFCASCDSLATEAFFGQGTRLTVV.

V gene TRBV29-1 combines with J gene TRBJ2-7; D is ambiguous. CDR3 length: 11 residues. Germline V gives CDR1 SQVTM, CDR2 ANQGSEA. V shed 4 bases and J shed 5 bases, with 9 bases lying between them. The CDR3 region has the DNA TGCAGCGTTGGGTCGTCCAACGAGCAGTACTTC. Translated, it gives CSVGSSNEQYF.

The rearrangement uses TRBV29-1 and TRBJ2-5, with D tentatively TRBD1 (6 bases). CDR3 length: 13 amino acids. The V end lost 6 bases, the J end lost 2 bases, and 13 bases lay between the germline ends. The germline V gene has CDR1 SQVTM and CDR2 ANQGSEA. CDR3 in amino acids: CSVDGQTQETQYF. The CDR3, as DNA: TGCAGCGTCGACGGACAGACACAAGAGACCCAGTACTTC. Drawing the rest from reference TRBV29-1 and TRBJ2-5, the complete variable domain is SAVISQKPSRDICQRGTSLTIQCQVDSQVTMMFWYRQQPGQSLTLIATANQGSEATYESGFVIDKFPISRPNLTFSTLTVSNMSPEDSSIYLCSVDGQTQETQYFGPGTRLLVL.

CDR3 residues: CSVVRGTGELFF. In DNA, the CDR3 is TGCAGCGTTGTCAGGGGCACCGGGGAGCTGTTTTTT. J is TRBJ2-2 and V is TRBV29-1; D is perhaps TRBD1 (6 bases). The CDR3 sequence is 12 residues long. Germline V CDR1 and CDR2: SQVTM, ANQGSEA. The ends were cut back, 4 bases at V and 4 bases at J, with 7 bases in the middle.

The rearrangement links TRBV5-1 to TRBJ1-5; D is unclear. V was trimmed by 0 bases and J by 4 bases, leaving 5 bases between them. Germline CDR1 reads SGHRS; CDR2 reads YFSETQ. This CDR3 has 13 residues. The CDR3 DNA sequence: TGCGCCAGCAGCTTGGAGCGGAATCAGCCCCAGCATTTT. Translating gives CASSLERNQPQHF.

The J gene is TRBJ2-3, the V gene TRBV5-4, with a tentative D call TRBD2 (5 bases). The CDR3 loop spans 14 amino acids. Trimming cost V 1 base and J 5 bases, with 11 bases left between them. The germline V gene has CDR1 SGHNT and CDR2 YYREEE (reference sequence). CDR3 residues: CASSLYRREDTQYF. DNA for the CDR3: TGTGCCAGCAGCTTGTATCGACGGGAAGATACGCAGTATTTT.

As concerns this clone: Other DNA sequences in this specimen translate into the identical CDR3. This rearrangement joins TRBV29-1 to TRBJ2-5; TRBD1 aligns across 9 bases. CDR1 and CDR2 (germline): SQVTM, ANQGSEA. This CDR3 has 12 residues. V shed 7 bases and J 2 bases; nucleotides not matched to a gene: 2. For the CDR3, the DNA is TGCAGCGCCGGGACAGGGCAAGAGACCCAGTACTTC. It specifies CSAGTGQETQYF.

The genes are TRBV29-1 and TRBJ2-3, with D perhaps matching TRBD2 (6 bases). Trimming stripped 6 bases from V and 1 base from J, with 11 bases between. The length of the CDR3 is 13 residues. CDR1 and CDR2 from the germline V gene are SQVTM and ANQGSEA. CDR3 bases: TGCAGCGTAGAATCTAGCGGCACAGATACGCAGTATTTT. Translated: CSVESSGTDTQYF.

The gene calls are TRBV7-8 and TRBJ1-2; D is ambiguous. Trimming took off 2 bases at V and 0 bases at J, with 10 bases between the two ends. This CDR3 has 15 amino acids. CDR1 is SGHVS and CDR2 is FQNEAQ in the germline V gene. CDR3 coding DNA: TGTGCCAGCAGCTTATTCGAGGACCCTAACTATGGCTACACCTTC. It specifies CASSLFEDPNYGYTF.

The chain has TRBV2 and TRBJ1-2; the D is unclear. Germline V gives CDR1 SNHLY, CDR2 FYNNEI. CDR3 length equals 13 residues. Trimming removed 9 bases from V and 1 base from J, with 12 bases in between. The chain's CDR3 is CARRHDGNYGYTF. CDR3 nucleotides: TGTGCCAGACGACACGACGGTAACTATGGCTACACCTTC.

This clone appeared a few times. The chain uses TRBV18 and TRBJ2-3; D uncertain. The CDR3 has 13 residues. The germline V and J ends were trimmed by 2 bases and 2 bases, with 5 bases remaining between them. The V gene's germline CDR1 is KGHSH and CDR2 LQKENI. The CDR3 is CASSPGTTDTQYF. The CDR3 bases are TGTGCCAGCTCACCAGGAACCACAGATACGCAGTATTTT.